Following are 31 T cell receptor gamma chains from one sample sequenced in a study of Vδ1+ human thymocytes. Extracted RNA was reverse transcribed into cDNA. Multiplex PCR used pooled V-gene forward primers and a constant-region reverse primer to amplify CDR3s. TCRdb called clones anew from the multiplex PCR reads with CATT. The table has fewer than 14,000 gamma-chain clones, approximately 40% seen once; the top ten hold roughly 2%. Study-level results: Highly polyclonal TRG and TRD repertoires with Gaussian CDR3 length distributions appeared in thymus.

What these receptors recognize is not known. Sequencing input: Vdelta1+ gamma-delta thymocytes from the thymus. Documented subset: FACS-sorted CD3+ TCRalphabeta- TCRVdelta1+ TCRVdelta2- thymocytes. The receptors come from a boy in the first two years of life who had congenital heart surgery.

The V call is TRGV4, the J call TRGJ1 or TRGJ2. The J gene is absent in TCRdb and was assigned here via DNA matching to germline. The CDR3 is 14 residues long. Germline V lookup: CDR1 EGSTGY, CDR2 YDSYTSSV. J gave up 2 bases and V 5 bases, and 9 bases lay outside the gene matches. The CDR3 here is CATWAPSYYYKKLF. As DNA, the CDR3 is TGTGCCACCTGGGCTCCCTCCTATTATTATAAGAAACTCTTT.

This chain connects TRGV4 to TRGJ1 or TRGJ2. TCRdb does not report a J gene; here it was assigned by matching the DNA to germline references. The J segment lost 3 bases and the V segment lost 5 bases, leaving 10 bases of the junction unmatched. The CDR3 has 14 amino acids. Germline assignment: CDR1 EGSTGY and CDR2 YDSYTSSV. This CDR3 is CATWVSDCYYKKLF. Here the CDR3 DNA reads TGTGCCACCTGGGTGAGTGACTGTTATTATAAGAAACTCTTT.

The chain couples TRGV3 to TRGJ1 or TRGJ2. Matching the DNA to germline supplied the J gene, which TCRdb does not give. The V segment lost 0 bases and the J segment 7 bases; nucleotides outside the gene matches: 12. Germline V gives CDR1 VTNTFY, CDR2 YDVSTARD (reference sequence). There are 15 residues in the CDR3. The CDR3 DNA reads TGTGCCACCTGGGACAGGCAGGGATTGAGATATAAGAAACTCTTT. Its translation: CATWDRQGLRYKKLF.

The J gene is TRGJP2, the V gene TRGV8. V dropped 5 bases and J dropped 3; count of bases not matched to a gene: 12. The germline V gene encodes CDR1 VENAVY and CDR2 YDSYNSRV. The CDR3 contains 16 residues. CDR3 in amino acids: CATWVKGFCSDWIKTF. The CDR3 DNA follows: TGTGCCACCTGGGTCAAGGGTTTTTGTAGTGATTGGATCAAGACGTTT.

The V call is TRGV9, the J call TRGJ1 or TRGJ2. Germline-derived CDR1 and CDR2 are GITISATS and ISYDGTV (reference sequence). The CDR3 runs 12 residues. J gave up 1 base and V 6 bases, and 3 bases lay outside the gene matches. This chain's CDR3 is CALWSNYYKKLF. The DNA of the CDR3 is TGTGCCTTGTGGAGTAATTATTATAAGAAACTCTTT.

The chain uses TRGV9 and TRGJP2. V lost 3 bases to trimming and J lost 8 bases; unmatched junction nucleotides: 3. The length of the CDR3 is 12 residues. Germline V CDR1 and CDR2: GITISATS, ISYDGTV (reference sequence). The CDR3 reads CALWESDWIKTF. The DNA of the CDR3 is TGTGCCTTGTGGGAGTCGGATTGGATCAAGACGTTT.

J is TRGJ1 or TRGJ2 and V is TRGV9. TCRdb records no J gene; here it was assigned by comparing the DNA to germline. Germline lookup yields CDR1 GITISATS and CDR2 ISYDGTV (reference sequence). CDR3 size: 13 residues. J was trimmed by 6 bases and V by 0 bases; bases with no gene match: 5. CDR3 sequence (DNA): TGTGCCTTGTGGGAGGTGCACGCTTATAAGAAACTCTTT. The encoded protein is CALWEVHAYKKLF.

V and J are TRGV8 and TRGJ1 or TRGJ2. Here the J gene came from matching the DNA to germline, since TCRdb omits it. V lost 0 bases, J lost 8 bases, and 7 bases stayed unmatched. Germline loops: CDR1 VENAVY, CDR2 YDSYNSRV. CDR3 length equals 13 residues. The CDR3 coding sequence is TGTGCCACCTGGGATAGGCCTGGGGATAAGAAACTCTTT. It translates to CATWDRPGDKKLF.

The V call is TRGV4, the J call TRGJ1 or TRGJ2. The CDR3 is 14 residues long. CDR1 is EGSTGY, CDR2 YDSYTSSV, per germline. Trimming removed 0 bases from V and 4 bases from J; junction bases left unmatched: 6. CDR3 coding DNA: TGTGCCACCTGGGATGGGCCCGTGTATTATAAGAAACTCTTT. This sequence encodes CATWDGPVYYKKLF.

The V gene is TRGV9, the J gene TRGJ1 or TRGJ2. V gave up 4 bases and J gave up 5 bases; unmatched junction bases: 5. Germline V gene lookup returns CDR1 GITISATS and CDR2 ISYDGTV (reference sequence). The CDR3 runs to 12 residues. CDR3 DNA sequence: TGTGCCTTGTGGGAAAAAAATTATAAGAAACTCTTT. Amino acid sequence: CALWEKNYKKLF.

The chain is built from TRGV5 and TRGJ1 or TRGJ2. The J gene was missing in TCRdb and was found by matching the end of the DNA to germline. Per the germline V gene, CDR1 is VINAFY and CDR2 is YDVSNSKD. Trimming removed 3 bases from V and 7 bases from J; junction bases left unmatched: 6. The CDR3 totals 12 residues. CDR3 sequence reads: CATWDSGYKKLF. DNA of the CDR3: TGTGCCACCTGGGACTCGGGGTATAAGAAACTCTTT.

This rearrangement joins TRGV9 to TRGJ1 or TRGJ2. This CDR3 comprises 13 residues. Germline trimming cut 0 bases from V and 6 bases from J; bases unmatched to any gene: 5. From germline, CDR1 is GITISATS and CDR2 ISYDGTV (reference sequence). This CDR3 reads CALWEVLFYKKLF. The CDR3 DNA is TGTGCCTTGTGGGAGGTGCTTTTTTATAAGAAACTCTTT.

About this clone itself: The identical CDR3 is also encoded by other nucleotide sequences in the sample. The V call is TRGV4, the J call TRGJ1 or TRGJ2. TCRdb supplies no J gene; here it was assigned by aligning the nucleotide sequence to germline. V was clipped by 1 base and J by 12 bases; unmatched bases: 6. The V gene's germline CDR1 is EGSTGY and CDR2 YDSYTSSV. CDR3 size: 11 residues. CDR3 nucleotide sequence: TGTGCCACCTGGGATGGTCTGGGGAAACTCTTT. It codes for CATWDGLGKLF.

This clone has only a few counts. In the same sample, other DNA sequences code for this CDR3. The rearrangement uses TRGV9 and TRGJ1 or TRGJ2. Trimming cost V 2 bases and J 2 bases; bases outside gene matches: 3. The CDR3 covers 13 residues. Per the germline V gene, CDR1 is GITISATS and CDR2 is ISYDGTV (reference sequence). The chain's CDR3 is CALWEDDYYKKLF. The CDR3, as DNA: TGTGCCTTGTGGGAGGATGATTATTATAAGAAACTCTTT.

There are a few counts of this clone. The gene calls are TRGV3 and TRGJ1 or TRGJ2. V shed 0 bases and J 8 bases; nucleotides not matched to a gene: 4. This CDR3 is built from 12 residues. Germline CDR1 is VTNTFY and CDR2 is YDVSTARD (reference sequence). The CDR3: CATWDRLNKKLF. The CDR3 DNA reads TGTGCCACCTGGGACAGGCTGAATAAGAAACTCTTT.

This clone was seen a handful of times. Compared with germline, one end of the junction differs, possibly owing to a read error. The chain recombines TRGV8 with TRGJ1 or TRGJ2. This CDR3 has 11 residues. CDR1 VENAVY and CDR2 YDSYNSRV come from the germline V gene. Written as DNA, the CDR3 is TGTGCCACCTGGGATTGGTATAAGAAACTATTT. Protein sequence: CATWDWYKKLF.

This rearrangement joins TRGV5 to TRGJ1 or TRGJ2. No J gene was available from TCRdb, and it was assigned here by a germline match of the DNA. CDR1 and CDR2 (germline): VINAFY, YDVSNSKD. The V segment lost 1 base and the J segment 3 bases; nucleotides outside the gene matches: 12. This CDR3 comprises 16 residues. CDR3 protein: CATWDRGACSYYKKLF. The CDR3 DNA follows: TGTGCCACCTGGGACAGAGGAGCGTGCAGTTATTATAAGAAACTCTTT.

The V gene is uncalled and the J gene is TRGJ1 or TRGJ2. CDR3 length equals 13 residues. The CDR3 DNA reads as TGTGCCACCTGGTGTGAGAATTATTATAAGAAACTCTTT. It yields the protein CATWCENYYKKLF.

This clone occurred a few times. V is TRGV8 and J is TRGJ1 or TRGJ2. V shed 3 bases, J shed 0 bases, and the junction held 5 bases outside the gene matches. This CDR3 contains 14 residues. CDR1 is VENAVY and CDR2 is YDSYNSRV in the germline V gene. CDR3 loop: CATWDFSNYYKKLF. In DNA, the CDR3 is TGTGCCACCTGGGATTTCTCGAATTATTATAAGAAACTCTTT.

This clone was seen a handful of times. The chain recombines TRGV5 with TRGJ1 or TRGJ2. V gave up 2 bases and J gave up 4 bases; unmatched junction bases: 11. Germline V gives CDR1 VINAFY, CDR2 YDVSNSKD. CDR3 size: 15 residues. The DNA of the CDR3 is TGTGCCACCTGGGACATCTCCCTGGGGTATTATAAGAAACTCTTT. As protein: CATWDISLGYYKKLF.

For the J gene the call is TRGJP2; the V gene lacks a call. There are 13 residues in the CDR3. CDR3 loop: CATWGSSDWIKTF. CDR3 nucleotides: TGTGCCACCTGGGGCAGTAGTGATTGGATCAAGACGTTT.

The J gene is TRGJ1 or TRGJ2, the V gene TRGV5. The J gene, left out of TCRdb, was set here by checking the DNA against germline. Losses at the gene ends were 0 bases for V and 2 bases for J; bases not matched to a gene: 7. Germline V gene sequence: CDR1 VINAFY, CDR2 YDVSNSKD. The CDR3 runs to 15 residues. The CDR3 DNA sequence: TGTGCCACCTGGGACAGGCCTCAGCATTATTATAAGAAACTCTTT. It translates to CATWDRPQHYYKKLF.

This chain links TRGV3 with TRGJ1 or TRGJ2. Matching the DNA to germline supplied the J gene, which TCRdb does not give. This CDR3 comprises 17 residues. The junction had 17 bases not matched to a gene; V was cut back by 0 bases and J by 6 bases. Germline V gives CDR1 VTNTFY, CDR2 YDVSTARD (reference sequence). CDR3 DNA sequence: TGTGCCACCTGGGACAGGCCGGCGGGGTCCGGATGTTATAAGAAACTCTTT. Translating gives CATWDRPAGSGCYKKLF.

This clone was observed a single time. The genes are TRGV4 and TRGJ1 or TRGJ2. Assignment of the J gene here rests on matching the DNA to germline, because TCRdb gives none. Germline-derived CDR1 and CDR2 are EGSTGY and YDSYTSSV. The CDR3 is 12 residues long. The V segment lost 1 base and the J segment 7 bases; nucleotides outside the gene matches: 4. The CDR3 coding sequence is TGTGCCACCTGGGATGGTGCCTATAAGAAACTCTTT. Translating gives CATWDGAYKKLF.

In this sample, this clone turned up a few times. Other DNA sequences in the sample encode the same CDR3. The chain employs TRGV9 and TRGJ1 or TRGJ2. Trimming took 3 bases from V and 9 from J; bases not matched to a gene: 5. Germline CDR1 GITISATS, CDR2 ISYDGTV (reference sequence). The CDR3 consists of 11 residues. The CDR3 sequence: CALWESPKKLF. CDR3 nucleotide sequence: TGTGCCTTGTGGGAGTCTCCTAAGAAACTCTTT.

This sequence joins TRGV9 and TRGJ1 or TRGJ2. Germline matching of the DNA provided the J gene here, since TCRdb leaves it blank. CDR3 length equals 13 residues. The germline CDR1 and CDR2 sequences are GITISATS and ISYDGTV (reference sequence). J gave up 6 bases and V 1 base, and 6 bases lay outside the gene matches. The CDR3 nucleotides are TGTGCCTTGTGGGAGGTAGATGTTTATAAGAAACTCTTT. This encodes CALWEVDVYKKLF.

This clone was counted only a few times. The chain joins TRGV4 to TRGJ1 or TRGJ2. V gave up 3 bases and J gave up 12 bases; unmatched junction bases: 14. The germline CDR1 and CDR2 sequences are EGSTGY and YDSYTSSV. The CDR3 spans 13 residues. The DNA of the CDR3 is TGTGCCACCTGGGATTTTGGCGCGGGGAGGAAACTCTTT. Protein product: CATWDFGAGRKLF.

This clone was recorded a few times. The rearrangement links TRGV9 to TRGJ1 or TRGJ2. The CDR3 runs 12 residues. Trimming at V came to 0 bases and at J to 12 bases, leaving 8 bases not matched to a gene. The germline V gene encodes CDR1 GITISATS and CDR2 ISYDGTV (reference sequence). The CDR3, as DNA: TGTGCCTTGTGGGAGGTGATAGGGGTGAAACTCTTT. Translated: CALWEVIGVKLF.

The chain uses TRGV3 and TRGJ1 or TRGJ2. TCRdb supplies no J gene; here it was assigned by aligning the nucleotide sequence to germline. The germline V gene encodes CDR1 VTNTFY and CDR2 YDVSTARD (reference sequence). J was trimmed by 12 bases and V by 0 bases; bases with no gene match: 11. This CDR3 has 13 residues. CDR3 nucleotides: TGTGCCACCTGGGACAGGCTGACCCTTTGGAAACTCTTT. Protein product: CATWDRLTLWKLF.

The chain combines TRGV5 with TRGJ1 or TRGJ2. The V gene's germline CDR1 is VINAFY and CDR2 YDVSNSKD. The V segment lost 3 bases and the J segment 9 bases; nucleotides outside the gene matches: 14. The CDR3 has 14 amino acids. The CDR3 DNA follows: TGTGCCACCTGGGACGTGAGCGTTTCGGGTAAGAAACTCTTT. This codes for CATWDVSVSGKKLF.

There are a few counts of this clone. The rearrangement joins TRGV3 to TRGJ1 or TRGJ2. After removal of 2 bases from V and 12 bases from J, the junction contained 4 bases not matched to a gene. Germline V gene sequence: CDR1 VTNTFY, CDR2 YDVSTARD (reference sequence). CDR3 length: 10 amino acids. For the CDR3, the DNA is TGTGCCACCTGGGACACTGGGAAACTCTTT. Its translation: CATWDTGKLF.